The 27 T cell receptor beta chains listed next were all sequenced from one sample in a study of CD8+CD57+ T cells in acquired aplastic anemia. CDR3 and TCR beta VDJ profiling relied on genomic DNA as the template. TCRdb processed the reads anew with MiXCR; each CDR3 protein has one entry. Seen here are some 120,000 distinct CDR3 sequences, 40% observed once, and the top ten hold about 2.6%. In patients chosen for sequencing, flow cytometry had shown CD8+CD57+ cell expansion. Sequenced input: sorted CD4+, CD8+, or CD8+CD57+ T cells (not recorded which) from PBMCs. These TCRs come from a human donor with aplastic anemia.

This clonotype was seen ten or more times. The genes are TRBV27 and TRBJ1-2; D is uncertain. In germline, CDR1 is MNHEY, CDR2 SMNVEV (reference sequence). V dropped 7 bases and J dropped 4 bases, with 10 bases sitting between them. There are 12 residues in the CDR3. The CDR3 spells CASISPGYGYTF. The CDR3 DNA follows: TGTGCCAGCATCTCCCCCGGCTATGGCTACACCTTC.

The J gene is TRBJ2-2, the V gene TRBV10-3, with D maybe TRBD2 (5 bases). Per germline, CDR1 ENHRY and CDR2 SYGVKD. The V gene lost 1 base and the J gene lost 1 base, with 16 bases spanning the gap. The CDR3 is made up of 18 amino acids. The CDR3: CAISEYGTEGRNTGELFF. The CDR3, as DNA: TGTGCCATCAGTGAGTATGGTACAGAGGGCAGGAACACCGGGGAGCTGTTTTTT.

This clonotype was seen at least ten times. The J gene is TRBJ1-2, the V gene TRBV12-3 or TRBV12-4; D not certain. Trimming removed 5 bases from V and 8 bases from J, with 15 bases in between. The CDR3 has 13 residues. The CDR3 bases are TGTGCCAGCAGTCCGGGCCCCGGAGGGGGCTACACCTTC. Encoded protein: CASSPGPGGGYTF.

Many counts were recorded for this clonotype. In DNA form, the CDR3 reads TGTGCCAGCAGTTTGAGGAACAGGGGGCCCTCAAAAACCCTCCACTTT. Translation gives CASSLRNRGPSKTLHF. J is TRBJ1-6 and V is TRBV27; 9 bases match TRBD1. The CDR3 totals 16 residues. The germline V gene encodes CDR1 MNHEY and CDR2 SMNVEV (reference sequence). J was trimmed by 14 bases and V by 3 bases; bases with no gene match: 14.

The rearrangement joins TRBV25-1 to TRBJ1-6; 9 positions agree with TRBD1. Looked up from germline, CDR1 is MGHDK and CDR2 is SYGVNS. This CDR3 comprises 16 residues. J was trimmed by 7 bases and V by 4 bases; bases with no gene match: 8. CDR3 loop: CASSVGKTGGNSPLHF. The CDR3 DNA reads TGTGCCAGCAGTGTAGGCAAGACAGGGGGAAATTCACCCCTCCACTTT.

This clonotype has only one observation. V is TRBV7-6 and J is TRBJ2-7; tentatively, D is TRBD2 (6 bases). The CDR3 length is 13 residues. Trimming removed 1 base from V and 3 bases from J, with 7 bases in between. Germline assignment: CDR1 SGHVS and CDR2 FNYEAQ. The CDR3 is CASSLGGLYEQYF. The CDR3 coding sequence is TGTGCCAGCAGCTTAGGGGGACTCTACGAGCAGTACTTC. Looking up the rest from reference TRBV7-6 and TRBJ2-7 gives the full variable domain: GAGVSQSPRYKVTKRGQDVALRCDPISGHVSLYWYRQALGQGPEFLTYFNYEAQQDKSGLPNDRFSAERPEGSISTLTIQRTEQRDSAMYRCASSLGGLYEQYFGPGTRLTVT.

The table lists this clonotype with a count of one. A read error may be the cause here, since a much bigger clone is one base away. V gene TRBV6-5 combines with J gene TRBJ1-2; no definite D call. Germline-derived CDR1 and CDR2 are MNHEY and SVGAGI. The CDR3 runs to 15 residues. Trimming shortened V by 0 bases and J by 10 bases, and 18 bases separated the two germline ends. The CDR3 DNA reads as TGTGCCAGCAGTTACTCCGCCGGGGTAGAGGGCGACTACACCTTC. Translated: CASSYSAGVEGDYTF.

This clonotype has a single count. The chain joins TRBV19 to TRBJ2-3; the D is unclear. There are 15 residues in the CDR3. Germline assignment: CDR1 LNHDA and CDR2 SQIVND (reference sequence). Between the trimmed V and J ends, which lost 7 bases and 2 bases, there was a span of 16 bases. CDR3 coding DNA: TGTGCCAGTACCCCGGACGGACGACACACAGATACGCAGTATTTT. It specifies CASTPDGRHTDTQYF.

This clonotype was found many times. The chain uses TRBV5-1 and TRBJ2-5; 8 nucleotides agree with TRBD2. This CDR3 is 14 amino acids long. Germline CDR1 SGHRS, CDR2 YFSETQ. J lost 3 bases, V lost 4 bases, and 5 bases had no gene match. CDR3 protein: CASSVGRGEETQYF. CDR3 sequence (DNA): TGCGCCAGCAGCGTCGGGAGGGGCGAAGAGACCCAGTACTTC.

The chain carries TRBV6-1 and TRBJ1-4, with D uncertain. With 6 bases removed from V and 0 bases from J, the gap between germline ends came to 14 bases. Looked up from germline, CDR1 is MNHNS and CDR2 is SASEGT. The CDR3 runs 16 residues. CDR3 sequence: CASSRIPGSTNEKLFF. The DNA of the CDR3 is TGTGCCAGCAGCCGGATCCCCGGGTCAACTAATGAAAAACTGTTTTTT.

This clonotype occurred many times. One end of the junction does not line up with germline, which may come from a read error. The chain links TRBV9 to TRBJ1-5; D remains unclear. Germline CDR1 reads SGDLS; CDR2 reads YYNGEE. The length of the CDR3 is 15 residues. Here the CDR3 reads CASGVGPERNQPQHF. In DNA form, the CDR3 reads TGTGCCAGCGGCGTAGGACCGGAGAGAAATCAGCCCCAGCATTTT.

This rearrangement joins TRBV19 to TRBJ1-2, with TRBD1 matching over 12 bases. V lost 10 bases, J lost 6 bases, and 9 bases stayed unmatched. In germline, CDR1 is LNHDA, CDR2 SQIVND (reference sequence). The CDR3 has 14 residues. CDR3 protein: CATIPGQGADGYTF. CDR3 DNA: TGTGCCACCATCCCGGGACAGGGGGCGGATGGCTACACCTTC.

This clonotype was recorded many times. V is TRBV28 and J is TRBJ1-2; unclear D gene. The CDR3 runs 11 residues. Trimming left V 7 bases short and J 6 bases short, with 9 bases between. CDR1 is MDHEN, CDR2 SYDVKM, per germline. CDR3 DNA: TGTGCCAGCACTACGGGTGATGGCTACACCTTC. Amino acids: CASTTGDGYTF.

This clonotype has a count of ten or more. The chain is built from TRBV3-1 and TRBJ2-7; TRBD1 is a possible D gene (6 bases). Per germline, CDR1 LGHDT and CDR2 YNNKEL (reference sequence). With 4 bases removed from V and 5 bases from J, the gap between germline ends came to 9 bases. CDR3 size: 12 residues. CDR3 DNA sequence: TGTGCCAGCAGCCTAGGGGGACACGAGCAGTACTTC. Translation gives CASSLGGHEQYF.

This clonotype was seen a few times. CDR3 sequence: CASSDATYWGDTQYF. The CDR3, as DNA: TGTGCCAGCAGTGACGCAACCTACTGGGGCGATACGCAGTATTTT. V gene TRBV6-1 combines with J gene TRBJ2-3; TRBD1 might be the D (5 bases). Trimming left V 3 bases short and J 6 bases short, with 16 bases between. This CDR3 region has 15 residues. CDR1 and CDR2 from the germline V gene are MNHNS and SASEGT.

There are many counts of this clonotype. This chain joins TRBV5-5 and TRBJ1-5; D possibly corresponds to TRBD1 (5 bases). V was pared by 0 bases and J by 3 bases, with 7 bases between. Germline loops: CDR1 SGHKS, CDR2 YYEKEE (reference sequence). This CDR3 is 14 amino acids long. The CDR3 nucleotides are TGTGCCAGCAGCTTGGGGGGGTTCAATCAGCCCCAGCATTTT. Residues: CASSLGGFNQPQHF.

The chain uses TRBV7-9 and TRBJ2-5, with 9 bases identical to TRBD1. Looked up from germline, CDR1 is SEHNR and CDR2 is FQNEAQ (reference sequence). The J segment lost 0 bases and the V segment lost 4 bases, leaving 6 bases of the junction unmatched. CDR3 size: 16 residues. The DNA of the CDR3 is TGTGCCAGCAGCTCACCGGGACAGGGATACCAAGAGACCCAGTACTTC. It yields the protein CASSSPGQGYQETQYF.

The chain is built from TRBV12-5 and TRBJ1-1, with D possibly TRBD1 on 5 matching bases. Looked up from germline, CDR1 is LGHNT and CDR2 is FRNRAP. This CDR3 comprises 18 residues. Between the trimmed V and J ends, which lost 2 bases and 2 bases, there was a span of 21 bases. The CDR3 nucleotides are TGTGCTAGTGGTTTGCGGTTGGTAGATGGGACGGGAAACACTGAAGCTTTCTTT. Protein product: CASGLRLVDGTGNTEAFF.

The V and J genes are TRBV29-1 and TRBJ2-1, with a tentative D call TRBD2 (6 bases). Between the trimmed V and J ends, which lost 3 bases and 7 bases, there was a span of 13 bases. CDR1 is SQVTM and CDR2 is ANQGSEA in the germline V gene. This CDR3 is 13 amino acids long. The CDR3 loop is CSVDSVGRNEQFF. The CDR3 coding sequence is TGCAGCGTTGATTCCGTGGGGAGGAATGAGCAGTTCTTC.

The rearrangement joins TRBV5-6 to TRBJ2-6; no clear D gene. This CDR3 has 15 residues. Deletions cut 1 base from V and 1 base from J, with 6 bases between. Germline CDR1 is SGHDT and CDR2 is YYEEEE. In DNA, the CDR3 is TGTGCCAGCAGCTTGTTTCAGTCTGGGGCCAACGTCCTGACTTTC. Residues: CASSLFQSGANVLTF.

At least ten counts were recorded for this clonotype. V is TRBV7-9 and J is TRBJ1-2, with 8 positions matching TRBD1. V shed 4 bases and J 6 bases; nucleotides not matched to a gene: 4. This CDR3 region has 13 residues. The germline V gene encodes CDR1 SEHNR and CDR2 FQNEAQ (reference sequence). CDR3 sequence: CASSSGQAHGYTF. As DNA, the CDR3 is TGTGCCAGCAGCTCGGGACAGGCCCATGGCTACACCTTC. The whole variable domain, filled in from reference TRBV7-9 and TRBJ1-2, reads DTGVSQNPRHKITKRGQNVTFRCDPISEHNRLYWYRQTLGQGPEFLTYFQNEAQLEKSRLLSDRFSAERPKGSFSTLEIQRTEQGDSAMYLCASSSGQAHGYTFGSGTRLTVV.

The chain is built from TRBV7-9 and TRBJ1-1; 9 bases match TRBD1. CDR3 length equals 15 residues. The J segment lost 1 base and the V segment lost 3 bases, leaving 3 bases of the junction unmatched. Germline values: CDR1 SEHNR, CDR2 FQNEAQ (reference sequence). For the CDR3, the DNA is TGTGCCAGCAGCTTCTCGGGACAGGGGAACACTGAAGCTTTCTTT. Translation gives CASSFSGQGNTEAFF. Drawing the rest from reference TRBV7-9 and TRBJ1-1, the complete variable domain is DTGVSQNPRHKITKRGQNVTFRCDPISEHNRLYWYRQTLGQGPEFLTYFQNEAQLEKSRLLSDRFSAERPKGSFSTLEIQRTEQGDSAMYLCASSFSGQGNTEAFFGQGTRLTVV.

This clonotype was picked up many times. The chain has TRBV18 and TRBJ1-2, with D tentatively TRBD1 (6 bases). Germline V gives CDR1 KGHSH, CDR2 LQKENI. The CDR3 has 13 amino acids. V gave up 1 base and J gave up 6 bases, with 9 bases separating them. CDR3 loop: CASSPRGADGYTF. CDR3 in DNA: TGTGCCAGCTCACCACGGGGGGCGGATGGCTACACCTTC.

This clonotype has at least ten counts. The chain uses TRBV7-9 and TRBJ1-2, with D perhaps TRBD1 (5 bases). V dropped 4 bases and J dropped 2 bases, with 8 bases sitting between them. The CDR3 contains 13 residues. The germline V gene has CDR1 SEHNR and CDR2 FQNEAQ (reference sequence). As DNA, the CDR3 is TGTGCCAGCAGCTCCGACAGCAACTATGGCTACACCTTC. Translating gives CASSSDSNYGYTF. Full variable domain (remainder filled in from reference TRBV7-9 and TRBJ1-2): DTGVSQNPRHKITKRGQNVTFRCDPISEHNRLYWYRQTLGQGPEFLTYFQNEAQLEKSRLLSDRFSAERPKGSFSTLEIQRTEQGDSAMYLCASSSDSNYGYTFGSGTRLTVV.

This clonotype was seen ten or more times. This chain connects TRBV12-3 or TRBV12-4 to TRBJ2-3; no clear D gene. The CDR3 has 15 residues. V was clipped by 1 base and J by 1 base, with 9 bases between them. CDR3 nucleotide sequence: TGTGCCAGCAGTTTAGTGGGGATCCGCACAGATACGCAGTATTTT. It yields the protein CASSLVGIRTDTQYF.

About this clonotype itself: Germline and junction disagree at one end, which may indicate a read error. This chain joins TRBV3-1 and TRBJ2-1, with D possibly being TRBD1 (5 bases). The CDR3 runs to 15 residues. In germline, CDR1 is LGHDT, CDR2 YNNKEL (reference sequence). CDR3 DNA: TGTGCCAGCACCCAATCGATGACAGCGTGGAATGAGCAGTTCTTC. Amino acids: CASTQSMTAWNEQFF.

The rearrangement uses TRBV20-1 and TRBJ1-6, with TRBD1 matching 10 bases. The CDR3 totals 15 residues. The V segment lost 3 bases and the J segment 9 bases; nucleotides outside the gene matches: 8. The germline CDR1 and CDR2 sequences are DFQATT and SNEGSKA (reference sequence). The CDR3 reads CSARDPTGGRSPLHF. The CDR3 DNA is TGCAGTGCTAGGGATCCGACAGGGGGCCGTTCACCCCTCCACTTT.